The text below deals with one TCR beta chain. Its cognate antigen is unknown. cDNA libraries for TRB were generated by 5' RACE incorporating UMI labels. TCRdb re-called the 5' RACE reads and catalogs CDR3 proteins one per entry, DNA excluded. Recorded for this sample: about 130,000 distinct CDR3 sequences. The CDR3 is 16 residues long. Germline CDR1 is KGHSH and CDR2 is LQKENI. This sample stems from a study of CXCR3-negative and CXCR3-positive naive CD8 T cells. Study-level points and caveats: The study found that naive CXCR3-negative and CXCR3-positive cells shared TRBV-TRBJ usage, while memory cells differed. In both naive subsets diversity was comparably high, whereas memory CD8+ cells showed much lower diversity. More hydrophobic TRB CDR3s occurred in CXCR3-positive than in CXCR3-negative naive cells.

Naive CD8+ T cells showed a CD45RO-CCR7+CD27+CD95- phenotype. The chain links TRBV18 to TRBJ2-1; absent DNA, TCRdb's TRBD2 call cannot be checked. The specimen sequenced was naive CXCR3- CD8+ T cells from blood. Subset given: CD45RO-CCR7+CD27+CD95- naive CD8+ T cells lacking CXCR3 (TNR3-). This sequence originates from a human donor in good health. Some clones in this sample may be carry-over from other donors' samples. The CDR3 sequence: CASSLSSGRVDNEQFF.